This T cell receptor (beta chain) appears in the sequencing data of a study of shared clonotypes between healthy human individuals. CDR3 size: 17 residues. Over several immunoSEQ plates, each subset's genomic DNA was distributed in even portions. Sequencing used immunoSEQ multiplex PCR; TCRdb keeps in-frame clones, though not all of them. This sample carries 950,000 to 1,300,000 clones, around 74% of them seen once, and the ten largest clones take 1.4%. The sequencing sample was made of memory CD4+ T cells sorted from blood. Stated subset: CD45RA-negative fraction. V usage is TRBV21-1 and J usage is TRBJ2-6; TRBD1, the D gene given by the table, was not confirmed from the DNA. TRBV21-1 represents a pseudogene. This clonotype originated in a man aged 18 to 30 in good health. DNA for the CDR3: TGTGCCAGCAGCAAAGTCCGGGACAGGCTTGGGGCCAACGTCCTGACTTTC. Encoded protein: CASSKVRDRLGANVLTF.